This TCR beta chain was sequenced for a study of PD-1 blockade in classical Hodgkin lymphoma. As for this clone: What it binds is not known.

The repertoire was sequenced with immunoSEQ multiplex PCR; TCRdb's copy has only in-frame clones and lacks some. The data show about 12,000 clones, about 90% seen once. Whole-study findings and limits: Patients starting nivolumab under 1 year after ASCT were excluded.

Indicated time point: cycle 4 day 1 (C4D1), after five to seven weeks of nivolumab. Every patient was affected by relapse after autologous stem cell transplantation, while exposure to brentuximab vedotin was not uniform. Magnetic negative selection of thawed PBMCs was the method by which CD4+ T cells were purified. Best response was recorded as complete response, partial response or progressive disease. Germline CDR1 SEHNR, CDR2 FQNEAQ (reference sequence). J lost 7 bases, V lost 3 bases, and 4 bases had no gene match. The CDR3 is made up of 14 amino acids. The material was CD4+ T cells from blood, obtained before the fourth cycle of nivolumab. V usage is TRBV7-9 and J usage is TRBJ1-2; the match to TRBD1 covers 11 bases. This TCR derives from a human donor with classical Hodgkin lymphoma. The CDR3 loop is CASSLDRGHSGYTF. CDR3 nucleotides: TGTGCCAGCAGCTTGGACAGGGGGCATTCTGGCTACACCTTC.